The clone carrying this TCR beta chain was found once. This record belongs to a study of blood T cell repertoires in COVID-19. Clones were sequenced by immunoSEQ multiplex PCR, and TCRdb holds only the in-frame ones, with some missing. The table has 25,000 to 35,000 clones, approximately 85% seen once. The receptor's source is a human donor in a cohort sampled during active COVID-19. Sequencing was done on a sample of peripheral blood.

Written as DNA, the CDR3 is TGTGCCAGCAGCGAACACGACACTGGGAATTCACCCCTCCACTTT. Translated, it gives CASSEHDTGNSPLHF. This chain uses TRBV21-1 with TRBJ1-6; the table assigns TRBD1, which was not confirmed against the DNA. TRBV21-1 represents a pseudogene. The CDR3 is made up of 15 amino acids.